Shown below are 18 T cell receptor beta chains from a single sample sequenced in a study of PD-1 blockade in classical Hodgkin lymphoma. Profiled with immunoSEQ multiplex PCR; TCRdb holds only in-frame clones, not every one. The sample lists tens of thousands of clones, roughly 80% occurring once. Relapses following autologous stem cell transplantation were seen in all patients, with brentuximab vedotin exposure varying. Magnetic depletion of unwanted cells isolated CD4+ T cells from thawed PBMCs. Sequencing was performed on CD4+ T cells from blood, taken at baseline. The receptors were gathered from a human donor with classical Hodgkin lymphoma.

J is TRBJ2-7 and V is TRBV4-2; TRBD2 agrees at 8 bases. This CDR3 is 14 amino acids long. Germline-derived CDR1 and CDR2 are LGHNA and YNFKEQ. V was clipped by 5 bases and J by 4 bases; unmatched bases: 7. The CDR3 DNA reads TGTGCCAGCAGCAGCGTCGGGGGGGCTTACGAGCAGTACTTC. Its translation is CASSSVGGAYEQYF.

V usage is TRBV7-2 and J usage is TRBJ1-1; D is unresolved. Trimming cost V 1 base and J 3 bases, with 9 bases left between them. Germline CDR1 and CDR2: SGHTA and FQGNSA. The CDR3 consists of 14 residues. The CDR3 is CASSLGGLHTEAFF. DNA of the CDR3: TGTGCCAGCAGCTTAGGGGGTTTACACACTGAAGCTTTCTTT.

This rearrangement joins TRBV18 to TRBJ2-1; TRBD2 matches 10 bases. J gave up 4 bases and V 0 bases, and 6 bases lay outside the gene matches. This CDR3 contains 17 residues. Germline CDR1 reads KGHSH; CDR2 reads LQKENI. The CDR3 reads CASSPPFERGGYNEQFF. CDR3 DNA sequence: TGTGCCAGCTCACCACCGTTCGAGCGGGGGGGTTACAATGAGCAGTTCTTC.

This clone appeared a single time. V usage is TRBV2 and J usage is TRBJ2-7, with D perhaps TRBD2 (5 bases). V lost 6 bases, J lost 6 bases, and 21 bases lay in between. The germline CDR1 and CDR2 sequences are SNHLY and FYNNEI. This CDR3 comprises 15 residues. The CDR3: CASSLRITYAGEQYF. In nucleotides, the CDR3 is TGTGCCAGCAGCCTCCGGATTACCTACGCGGGCGAGCAGTACTTC.

This chain links TRBV10-3 with TRBJ1-6; 8 nucleotides agree with TRBD1. Germline values: CDR1 ENHRY, CDR2 SYGVKD. The CDR3 consists of 17 residues. V lost 4 bases, J lost 9 bases, and 14 bases stayed unmatched. Here the CDR3 DNA reads TGTGCCATCAGTGGGACCGGGACAGGTTCAGGAATTTCACCCCTCCACTTT. Residues: CAISGTGTGSGISPLHF.

The V and J genes are TRBV7-6 and TRBJ2-3; the match to TRBD2 covers 7 bases. The V gene's germline CDR1 is SGHVS and CDR2 FNYEAQ. The V gene end was trimmed by 2 bases and the J gene end by 3 bases; junction bases not matched to a gene: 5. There are 15 residues in the CDR3. The CDR3 nucleotides read TGTGCCAGCAGCTTACGGGGGGAGGGGACAGATACGCAGTATTTT. Its translation: CASSLRGEGTDTQYF.

This sequence joins TRBV5-1 and TRBJ2-5; D is uncertain. V was cut by 3 bases and J by 4 bases, with 10 bases left in between. Germline assignment: CDR1 SGHRS and CDR2 YFSETQ. This CDR3 has 13 amino acids. The CDR3 nucleotides are TGCGCCAGCAGCTCCTCCAACACAGAGACCCAGTACTTC. Translating it yields CASSSSNTETQYF.

This clone has a handful of counts. The V gene is TRBV5-6, the J gene TRBJ1-2, with a possible D match to TRBD1 (6 bases). CDR1 SGHDT and CDR2 YYEEEE come from the germline V gene. CDR3 length: 15 residues. Deletions cut 0 bases from V and 7 bases from J, with 16 bases between. The CDR3 loop is CASSLAPQGSRGYTF. The CDR3 DNA is TGTGCCAGCAGCTTGGCCCCACAGGGCTCCCGTGGCTACACCTTC.

The chain joins TRBV7-2 to TRBJ1-1; TRBD1 agrees at 7 bases. CDR1 SGHTA and CDR2 FQGNSA come from the germline V gene. This CDR3 has 14 residues. The V and J ends lost 1 base and 7 bases, in that order; junction bases with no gene match: 6. The CDR3 here is CASSLDDREGEAFF. As DNA, the CDR3 is TGTGCCAGCAGCTTAGATGACAGGGAAGGTGAAGCTTTCTTT.

The chain combines TRBV7-9 with TRBJ2-7, with no clear D. CDR3 length: 14 residues. The germline V gene encodes CDR1 SEHNR and CDR2 FQNEAQ (reference sequence). V lost 1 base to trimming and J lost 3 bases, with 10 bases between them. The CDR3 nucleotides are TGTGCCAGCAGCTTAGGTCTGGGCTTCTACGAGCAGTACTTC. Translating it yields CASSLGLGFYEQYF.

The chain carries TRBV10-3 and TRBJ2-3; possible D gene TRBD1, 5 bases. The CDR3 has 15 residues. V shed 4 bases and J shed 1 base, with 12 bases lying between them. Germline V CDR1 and CDR2: ENHRY, SYGVKD. The CDR3: CAISALGVGTDTQYF. The CDR3 DNA is TGTGCCATCAGTGCCTTAGGGGTTGGCACAGATACGCAGTATTTT.

V gene TRBV5-1 combines with J gene TRBJ1-1; D remains unclear. There are 15 residues in the CDR3. V gave up 7 bases and J gave up 1 base, with 17 bases separating them. Germline values: CDR1 SGHRS, CDR2 YFSETQ. The CDR3 loop is CASQASLGKNTEAFF. The CDR3 DNA sequence: TGCGCCAGCCAGGCCTCTTTGGGGAAGAACACTGAAGCTTTCTTT.

V is TRBV19 and J is TRBJ1-2, with 9 bases identical to TRBD1. J gave up 2 bases and V 3 bases, and 7 bases lay outside the gene matches. Germline CDR1 is LNHDA and CDR2 is SQIVND (reference sequence). CDR3 length: 16 residues. The CDR3 nucleotides are TGTGCCAGTAGTATGCCCCGGACAGGGGACAACTATGGCTACACCTTC. It yields the protein CASSMPRTGDNYGYTF.

The chain has TRBV6-5 and TRBJ2-7, with 9 bases fitting TRBD1. Trimming at V came to 5 bases and at J to 5 bases, leaving 10 bases not matched to a gene. In germline, CDR1 is MNHEY, CDR2 SVGAGI. This CDR3 comprises 15 residues. CDR3 sequence (DNA): TGTGCCAGCAGTCCATTCGGGACAGGGAACCACGAGCAGTACTTC. Its translation is CASSPFGTGNHEQYF.

The chain employs TRBV6-1 and TRBJ1-2; D is unresolved. The germline CDR1 and CDR2 sequences are MNHNS and SASEGT. V shed 7 bases and J shed 2 bases, with 11 bases lying between them. The CDR3 has 13 amino acids. CDR3 region: CASKHSPNYGYTF. CDR3 coding DNA: TGTGCCAGCAAGCACAGTCCAAACTATGGCTACACCTTC.

V is TRBV14 and J is TRBJ2-5; D remains ambiguous. Between the trimmed V and J ends, which lost 0 bases and 5 bases, there was a span of 13 bases. This CDR3 spans 15 amino acids. Germline CDR1 reads SGHDN; CDR2 reads FVKESK. DNA of the CDR3: TGTGCCAGCAGCCAAGATCCGGTGATGGGGGAGACCCAGTACTTC. Translating it yields CASSQDPVMGETQYF.

This chain connects TRBV10-3 to TRBJ2-6, with D perhaps matching TRBD1 (6 bases). Looked up from germline, CDR1 is ENHRY and CDR2 is SYGVKD. V lost 3 bases and J lost 3, with 18 bases in between. The CDR3 runs 18 residues. DNA of the CDR3: TGTGCCATCAGTGAAAACAGGGATTCACCGAGTGGGGCCAACGTCCTGACTTTC. Translated: CAISENRDSPSGANVLTF.

The rearrangement links TRBV5-6 to TRBJ2-4, with TRBD2 matching 7 bases. J gave up 3 bases and V 4 bases, and 10 bases lay outside the gene matches. CDR1 and CDR2 (germline): SGHDT, YYEEEE. This CDR3 has 16 residues. In DNA form, the CDR3 reads TGTGCCAGCAGCCGAACTCCGGGGGGAGACAAAAACATTCAGTACTTC. Translated: CASSRTPGGDKNIQYF.